Below, 21 T cell receptor beta chains from the same sample are listed, as sequenced in a study of CXCR3-negative and CXCR3-positive naive CD8 T cells. No antigen has been identified for these receptors. The study, taken as a whole, reports: Naive cells that were CXCR3-positive had more hydrophobic TRB CDR3s (compared with CXCR3-negative naive cells).

Carrying UMI labels, the TRB cDNA libraries were prepared through 5' RACE. With the 5' RACE reads reprocessed, TCRdb shows one record per CDR3 protein and no DNA. This table holds 90,000 to 150,000 distinct CDR3 sequences. The sample taken for sequencing was naive CXCR3+ CD8+ T cells from blood. Subset here: CD45RO-CCR7+CD27+CD95- naive CD8+ T cells expressing CXCR3 (TNR3+). These receptors all stem from a human donor in good health. Some clones in this sample may be carry-over from other donors' samples.

The chain joins TRBV4-2 to TRBJ2-7. The CDR3 consists of 13 residues. Germline-derived CDR1 and CDR2 are LGHNA and YNFKEQ. The CDR3 spells CASSQDSGYEQYF.

The rearrangement uses TRBV28 and TRBJ2-3; there is no DNA to check the TCRdb D call of TRBD2. The CDR3 runs 17 residues. CDR1 and CDR2 from the germline V gene are MDHEN and SYDVKM. The CDR3 sequence is CASSGTSGPFSTDTQYF.

Here the CDR3 reads CASSWTGDEQYF. The chain links TRBV6-5 to TRBJ2-7; without DNA, the TCRdb call of TRBD1 cannot be checked. The germline CDR1 and CDR2 sequences are MNHEY and SVGAGI. This CDR3 spans 12 amino acids.

The rearrangement joins TRBV4-3 to TRBJ2-1; TCRdb picks TRBD1, but there is no DNA to check that call. This CDR3 has 16 residues. Germline CDR1 LGHNA, CDR2 YSLEER. CDR3 amino acids: CASSQDWTGGPNEQFF.

The chain links TRBV20-1 to TRBJ2-1. Germline lookup yields CDR1 DFQATT and CDR2 SNEGSKA (reference sequence). This CDR3 spans 15 amino acids. The CDR3 loop reads CSARARPLLYNEQFF.

The chain combines TRBV28 with TRBJ2-7; the TCRdb D gene call, TRBD2, has no DNA to confirm it. Germline values: CDR1 MDHEN, CDR2 SYDVKM. The CDR3 is 15 residues long. CDR3 residues: CASSILSGVTYEQYF. The variable domain in full, completed from reference TRBV28 and TRBJ2-7, reads DVKVTQSSRYLVKRTGEKVFLECVQDMDHENMFWYRQDPGLGLRLIYFSYDVKMKEKGDIPEGYSVSREKKERFSLILESASTNQTSMYLCASSILSGVTYEQYFGPGTRLTVT.

The chain links TRBV7-6 to TRBJ2-1. Germline V CDR1 and CDR2: SGHVS, FNYEAQ. This CDR3 contains 13 residues. Here the CDR3 reads CASSSTRLNEQFF.

This rearrangement joins TRBV18 to TRBJ2-3; absent DNA, TCRdb's TRBD1 call cannot be checked. The CDR3 loop spans 16 amino acids. Per the germline V gene, CDR1 is KGHSH and CDR2 is LQKENI. The CDR3: CASSPPRDRDADTQYF. The entire variable domain, with the rest obtained from reference TRBV18 and TRBJ2-3, is as follows: NAGVMQNPRHLVRRRGQEARLRCSPMKGHSHVYWYRQLPEEGLKFMVYLQKENIIDESGMPKERFSAEFPKEGPSILRIQQVVRGDSAAYFCASSPPRDRDADTQYFGPGTRLTVL.

The gene calls are TRBV5-5 and TRBJ2-2; the TCRdb call, TRBD1, lacks DNA for checking. Germline V CDR1 and CDR2: SGHKS, YYEKEE (reference sequence). CDR3 size: 18 residues. CDR3 sequence reads: CASSLAGQGNTDTGELFF.

The chain couples TRBV5-1 to TRBJ2-5; the TRBD1 assignment by TCRdb is unverifiable without DNA. The CDR3 has 14 residues. CDR1 is SGHRS and CDR2 is YFSETQ in the germline V gene. CDR3 region: CASSLVGAGETQYF.

The CDR3 sequence is CASSKECRASGGAYNEQFF. This chain uses TRBV21-1 with TRBJ2-1; TCRdb's D gene call, TRBD2, goes unchecked for lack of DNA. TRBV21-1 constitutes a pseudogene. This CDR3 is built from 19 residues.

The chain links TRBV28 to TRBJ2-1; TCRdb selects TRBD2, and the lack of DNA leaves this call unchecked. The germline V gene has CDR1 MDHEN and CDR2 SYDVKM. This CDR3 has 17 amino acids. CDR3 in amino acids: CASSLPLAGGRGNEQFF.

The chain carries TRBV23-1 and TRBJ2-7; TCRdb's assignment of TRBD1 cannot be checked, as there is no DNA. TRBV23-1 is marked as an open reading frame, function uncertain. The CDR3 has 15 residues. Here the CDR3 reads CASRTGGQGGWEQYF.

The gene calls are TRBV19 and TRBJ2-1; TCRdb's assignment of TRBD2 cannot be checked, as there is no DNA. The CDR3 contains 14 residues. The germline V gene has CDR1 LNHDA and CDR2 SQIVND (reference sequence). CDR3 region: CASSIVLAKNEQFF.

The chain combines TRBV25-1 with TRBJ2-7; the D gene TCRdb calls, TRBD1, cannot be checked with no DNA. The V gene's germline CDR1 is MGHDK and CDR2 SYGVNS. CDR3 length: 15 residues. Here the CDR3 reads CASSGSPGRNYEQYF.

The chain joins TRBV4-1 to TRBJ2-7; absent DNA, TCRdb's TRBD1 call cannot be checked. The CDR3 extends over 17 amino acids. Germline V gene lookup returns CDR1 MGHRA and CDR2 YSYEKL. The CDR3 is CASSQDPPSGHSYEQYF.

This chain links TRBV19 with TRBJ2-1. The germline CDR1 and CDR2 sequences are LNHDA and SQIVND (reference sequence). This CDR3 is 14 amino acids long. This CDR3 is CASSMRGSYNEQFF.

The chain employs TRBV11-2 and TRBJ2-2; TCRdb indicates TRBD1, and absent DNA this call remains unverified. The germline gives CDR1 SGHAT, CDR2 FQNNGV. The CDR3 is 11 amino acids. The CDR3 loop is CASSWGRELFF.

V usage is TRBV20-1 and J usage is TRBJ1-2. Germline V gene data show CDR1 as DFQATT and CDR2 as SNEGSKA (reference sequence). This CDR3 region has 13 residues. The chain's CDR3 is CSASLGEAYGYTF.

V usage is TRBV29-1 and J usage is TRBJ2-5; TCRdb outputs TRBD1, but without DNA this stays unchecked. This CDR3 is 14 amino acids long. Germline V gives CDR1 SQVTM, CDR2 ANQGSEA. This CDR3 is CSVERDRGPETQYF.

The J gene is TRBJ2-1, the V gene TRBV9; the TRBD2 assignment by TCRdb is unverifiable without DNA. The CDR3 consists of 16 residues. Germline V gene sequence: CDR1 SGDLS, CDR2 YYNGEE. CDR3 residues: CASSPASGSSYNEQFF.